These T cell receptor beta chains were read from a single sample in a study of blood T cell repertoires in COVID-19. Some clones are missing from TCRdb's copy, which holds only in-frame ones; the method was immunoSEQ multiplex PCR. Altogether some 260,000 clones are present, roughly 84% being singletons, with the ten largest covering about 3.4%. Sequencing was performed on peripheral blood. The receptors were sampled from a woman between 18 and 29 years old with acute or convalescent COVID-19. Both conserved end residues are part of each CDR3. D genes are given only for firm matches. The size field is filled for only some rows; it gives once, few, many or a size class.

V gene: TRBV10-1; J gene: TRBJ2-2; clone size: -; D gene: TRBD2; CDR3 DNA: TGCGCCAGCAGTGAAAGCAGAGGAGCGGGAGTCAGCCGGGAGCTGTTTTTT; CDR3 protein: CASSESRGAGVSRELFF
V gene: TRBV30; J gene: TRBJ1-5; clone size: -; D gene: -; CDR3 DNA: TGTGCCTGGAGGGTCGGGACTGGCAATCAGCCCCAGCATTTT; CDR3 protein: CAWRVGTGNQPQHF
V gene: TRBV5-1; J gene: TRBJ1-3; clone size: -; D gene: TRBD1; CDR3 DNA: TGCGCCAGCAGCTCCCCGGAACAGGGGTACGGAAACACCATATATTTT; CDR3 protein: CASSSPEQGYGNTIYF
V gene: TRBV15; J gene: TRBJ1-2; clone size: -; D gene: TRBD1; CDR3 DNA: TGTGCCACCAGCAGAGACCGGGACAGGGGGATCAGCTATGGCTACACCTTC; CDR3 protein: CATSRDRDRGISYGYTF
V gene: TRBV28; J gene: TRBJ1-3; clone size: -; D gene: -; CDR3 DNA: TGTGCCAGCAGCCCAAGTTCAGGTACCTCGTCTGGAAACACCATATATTTT; CDR3 protein: CASSPSSGTSSGNTIYF
V gene: TRBV3-1/TRBV3-2; J gene: TRBJ1-2; clone size: few; D gene: TRBD1; CDR3 DNA: TGTGCCAGCAGCCTCTATTACGGGACAGGGGACTATGGCTACACCTTC; CDR3 protein: CASSLYYGTGDYGYTF
V gene: TRBV6-2/TRBV6-3; J gene: TRBJ2-7; clone size: -; D gene: -; CDR3 DNA: TGTGCCAGCAGTAGAGAAAGAATCTACGAGCAGTACTTC; CDR3 protein: CASSRERIYEQYF
V gene: TRBV10-2; J gene: TRBJ1-5; clone size: few; D gene: TRBD1; CDR3 DNA: TGCGCCAGCGGCAGGACAGGGGACAGCAATCAGCCCCAGCATTTT; CDR3 protein: CASGRTGDSNQPQHF
V gene: TRBV27; J gene: TRBJ2-7; clone size: -; D gene: -; CDR3 DNA: TGTGCCAGCAGTTTTCGAGGGACACCCGACTACGAGCAGTACTTC; CDR3 protein: CASSFRGTPDYEQYF
V gene: TRBV25-1; J gene: TRBJ2-5; clone size: -; D gene: TRBD2; CDR3 DNA: TGTGCCAGCAGCATAGCGGGAGTTACGCGAGGAGAGACCCAGTACTTC; CDR3 protein: CASSIAGVTRGETQYF
V gene: TRBV3-1/TRBV3-2; J gene: TRBJ1-6; clone size: -; D gene: -; CDR3 DNA: TGTGCCAGCAGCCGGCCCCCAGCAGGCCATAATTCACCCCTCCACTTT; CDR3 protein: CASSRPPAGHNSPLHF
V gene: TRBV7-6; J gene: TRBJ1-1; clone size: -; D gene: -; CDR3 DNA: TGTGCCAGCAGCTTGGAGGACAGAGACAACACTGAAGCTTTCTTT; CDR3 protein: CASSLEDRDNTEAFF
V gene: TRBV4-3; J gene: TRBJ2-1; clone size: -; D gene: TRBD1; CDR3 DNA: TGCGCCAGCAGCCCGACAGGGGCTCCAACGACCGGGTACAATGAGCAGTTCTTC; CDR3 protein: CASSPTGAPTTGYNEQFF
V gene: TRBV6-2/TRBV6-3; J gene: TRBJ2-1; clone size: -; D gene: TRBD2; CDR3 DNA: TGTGCCAGCAGTTCGGGCAAGCGGGAGTACAATGAGCAGTTCTTC; CDR3 protein: CASSSGKREYNEQFF
V gene: TRBV11-2; J gene: TRBJ2-7; clone size: few; D gene: TRBD2; CDR3 DNA: TGTGCCAGCAGCTTAGATCTTGTTTACAGCGGGGCCACCTACGAGCAGTACTTC; CDR3 protein: CASSLDLVYSGATYEQYF
V gene: TRBV18; J gene: TRBJ2-7; clone size: -; D gene: -; CDR3 DNA: TGTGCCAGCTCACCCCTAGACAGGTCGAGCTCCTACGAGCAGTACTTC; CDR3 protein: CASSPLDRSSSYEQYF
V gene: TRBV30; J gene: TRBJ2-3; clone size: -; D gene: -; CDR3 DNA: TGTGCCTGGAGTGCCGGGGACACAGATACGCAGTATTTT; CDR3 protein: CAWSAGDTDTQYF
V gene: TRBV5-4; J gene: TRBJ2-2; clone size: -; D gene: TRBD2; CDR3 DNA: TGTGCCAGCAGCATGAGACTAGCGGGGGGGAACACCGGGGAGCTGTTTTTT; CDR3 protein: CASSMRLAGGNTGELFF
V gene: TRBV20-1; J gene: TRBJ2-7; clone size: once; D gene: -; CDR3 DNA: TGCAGTGCTAGTGTGGGGCCGCTGTTACGTCCGTACTTC; CDR3 protein: CSASVGPLLRPYF
V gene: TRBV3-1/TRBV3-2; J gene: TRBJ1-6; clone size: -; D gene: TRBD1; CDR3 DNA: TGTGCCAGCAGCTGCCCCGGGACAGGGGATAATTCACCCCTCCACTTT; CDR3 protein: CASSCPGTGDNSPLHF
V gene: TRBV7-9; J gene: TRBJ1-1; clone size: -; D gene: -; CDR3 DNA: TGTGCCAGCAGCCTATCGACAGGCAACACTGAAGCTTTCTTT; CDR3 protein: CASSLSTGNTEAFF
V gene: TRBV18; J gene: TRBJ2-5; clone size: few; D gene: -; CDR3 DNA: TGTGCCAGCTCACCAGGGGCCCAAGAGACCCAGTACTTC; CDR3 protein: CASSPGAQETQYF
V gene: TRBV5-1; J gene: TRBJ1-1; clone size: -; D gene: -; CDR3 DNA: TGCGCCAGCAGTGAGGTATGGCTGAACACTGAAGCTTTCTTT; CDR3 protein: CASSEVWLNTEAFF
V gene: TRBV18; J gene: TRBJ2-1; clone size: -; D gene: TRBD1; CDR3 DNA: TGTGCCAGCTCGCTGGGACAGGCTGAGCAGTTCTTC; CDR3 protein: CASSLGQAEQFF
V gene: TRBV3-1/TRBV3-2; J gene: TRBJ2-7; clone size: -; D gene: TRBD2; CDR3 DNA: TGTGCCAGCAGCCAAGATCGGCGTCTAGCGGGCTACTACGAGCAGTACTTC; CDR3 protein: CASSQDRRLAGYYEQYF
V gene: TRBV6-5; J gene: TRBJ2-7; clone size: few; D gene: -; CDR3 DNA: TGTGCCAGCAGTCAAACCCGGGACTCCTACGAGCAGTACTTC; CDR3 protein: CASSQTRDSYEQYF
V gene: TRBV4-3; J gene: TRBJ2-2; clone size: -; D gene: TRBD2; CDR3 DNA: TGCGCCAGCAGCCAGGAACGGACTAGCGGGAACACCGGGGAGCTGTTTTTT; CDR3 protein: CASSQERTSGNTGELFF
V gene: TRBV19; J gene: TRBJ2-1; clone size: -; D gene: TRBD2; CDR3 DNA: TGTGCCAGTAGTGCCGGGACTAGCGGGAGAAGAAATGAGCAGTTCTTC; CDR3 protein: CASSAGTSGRRNEQFF
V gene: TRBV18; J gene: TRBJ1-1; clone size: few; D gene: -; CDR3 DNA: TGTGCCAGCTCATCGACAGGACCGAACACTGAAGCTTTCTTT; CDR3 protein: CASSSTGPNTEAFF
V gene: TRBV27; J gene: TRBJ2-7; clone size: -; D gene: -; CDR3 DNA: TGTGCCAGCACCCCTTTTTGGGGGGGCCCTTACGAGCAGTACTTC; CDR3 protein: CASTPFWGGPYEQYF
V gene: TRBV6-5; J gene: TRBJ2-2; clone size: -; D gene: TRBD2; CDR3 DNA: TGTGCCAGCAGTTACGGGACTAGCGGGAGAGGCGGGGAGCTGTTTTTT; CDR3 protein: CASSYGTSGRGGELFF
V gene: TRBV27; J gene: TRBJ1-1; clone size: -; D gene: -; CDR3 DNA: TGTGCCAGCAGTTTATTCGGGGTGTCGTGGAACACTGAAGCTTTCTTT; CDR3 protein: CASSLFGVSWNTEAFF
V gene: TRBV7-6; J gene: TRBJ2-7; clone size: -; D gene: TRBD2; CDR3 DNA: TGTGCCAGCAGCTACACTAGCGGAAAGCCAGGAGAGCAGTACTTC; CDR3 protein: CASSYTSGKPGEQYF
V gene: TRBV16; J gene: TRBJ1-1; clone size: -; D gene: -; CDR3 DNA: TGTGCCAGCAGCCAGTCTGACACGACAAACACTGAAGCTTTCTTT; CDR3 protein: CASSQSDTTNTEAFF
V gene: TRBV25-1; J gene: TRBJ2-1; clone size: -; D gene: -; CDR3 DNA: TGTGCCAGCACCTCGCCTCTAGCGCAAGGTAAATCCTACAATGAGCAGTTCTTC; CDR3 protein: CASTSPLAQGKSYNEQFF
V gene: TRBV7-8; J gene: TRBJ1-6; clone size: -; D gene: TRBD1; CDR3 DNA: TGTGCCAGCAGCACCTCCGGGACAGTGAATTCACCCCTCCACTTT; CDR3 protein: CASSTSGTVNSPLHF
V gene: TRBV6-5; J gene: TRBJ2-3; clone size: -; D gene: -; CDR3 DNA: TGTGCCAGCAGCGCCCTAGCGACTAGCACAGATACGCAGTATTTT; CDR3 protein: CASSALATSTDTQYF
V gene: TRBV7-9; J gene: TRBJ2-7; clone size: -; D gene: TRBD2; CDR3 DNA: TGTGCCAGCAGCTTTGTTTTGAGCGGGAGTATATACGAGCAGTACTTC; CDR3 protein: CASSFVLSGSIYEQYF
V gene: TRBV19; J gene: TRBJ1-5; clone size: -; D gene: -; CDR3 DNA: TGTGCCAGTAGTATGGCCGGGAGATTGGAGCCCCAGCATTTT; CDR3 protein: CASSMAGRLEPQHF
V gene: TRBV27; J gene: TRBJ2-7; clone size: -; D gene: TRBD1; CDR3 DNA: TGTGCCAGCAGTTTATCTCTCCCCCCCTGGGACAGGGGGTATCACGAGCAGTACTTC; CDR3 protein: CASSLSLPPWDRGYHEQYF
V gene: TRBV18; J gene: TRBJ1-1; clone size: -; D gene: TRBD1; CDR3 DNA: TGTGCCAGCTCCCTCGGACAGGACACTGAAGCTTTCTTT; CDR3 protein: CASSLGQDTEAFF
V gene: TRBV7-9; J gene: TRBJ2-5; clone size: -; D gene: -; CDR3 DNA: TGTGCCAGCAGCTTGAGTGGGGGCCTCCAAGAGACCCAGTACTTC; CDR3 protein: CASSLSGGLQETQYF
V gene: TRBV7-2; J gene: TRBJ2-1; clone size: -; D gene: -; CDR3 DNA: TGTGCCAGCAGCTTAGGGAGCAATGAGCAGTTCTTC; CDR3 protein: CASSLGSNEQFF
V gene: TRBV4-1; J gene: TRBJ1-2; clone size: once; D gene: -; CDR3 DNA: TGCGCCAGCAGCCAACCCTCCCGGACAGACTACTATGGCTACACCTTC; CDR3 protein: CASSQPSRTDYYGYTF
V gene: TRBV12-3/TRBV12-4; J gene: TRBJ2-7; clone size: -; D gene: -; CDR3 DNA: TGTGCCAGCAAACGACATCTGGGCAACGAGCAGTACTTC; CDR3 protein: CASKRHLGNEQYF
V gene: TRBV6-5; J gene: TRBJ1-5; clone size: -; D gene: TRBD1; CDR3 DNA: TGTGCCAGCAATCGACAGGGGTATCAGCCCCAGCATTTT; CDR3 protein: CASNRQGYQPQHF
V gene: TRBV5-4; J gene: TRBJ1-2; clone size: -; D gene: -; CDR3 DNA: TGTGCCAGCAGCTTGGAGGCGGGGGACGAAGGCTACACCTTC; CDR3 protein: CASSLEAGDEGYTF
V gene: TRBV28; J gene: TRBJ1-2; clone size: -; D gene: TRBD1; CDR3 DNA: TGTGCCAGCAGAACCCAGGGGGAGATCTCTGGCTACACCTTC; CDR3 protein: CASRTQGEISGYTF
V gene: TRBV4-1; J gene: TRBJ2-3; clone size: -; D gene: TRBD2; CDR3 DNA: TGCGCCAGCAGCCCAGCGGGAGGGGCAGATACGCAGTATTTT; CDR3 protein: CASSPAGGADTQYF
V gene: TRBV5-1; J gene: TRBJ2-7; clone size: -; D gene: -; CDR3 DNA: TGCGCCAGCAGCTTGGCGGCGGGGCCCTCTGGCGAGCAGTACTTC; CDR3 protein: CASSLAAGPSGEQYF
V gene: TRBV13; J gene: TRBJ2-2; clone size: -; D gene: TRBD2; CDR3 DNA: TGTGCCAGCAGCTCCACTTTAGCGGGGAACACCGGGGAGCTGTTTTTT; CDR3 protein: CASSSTLAGNTGELFF
V gene: TRBV19; J gene: TRBJ2-7; clone size: -; D gene: TRBD1; CDR3 DNA: TGTGCCAGTTCCCCGGAGACAGGGATTTACGAGCAGTACTTC; CDR3 protein: CASSPETGIYEQYF